The clone carrying this TCR beta chain was observed many times. This entry belongs to a study of blood T cell repertoires in COVID-19. About the research overall: Acute-phase and convalescent COVID-19 samples originated in the United States, Italy and Spain. In each case, the material was cDNA or gDNA derived from T cells, B-cell-depleted T cells, or PBMCs.

Data came from immunoSEQ multiplex PCR; TCRdb stores just in-frame clones and leaves some out. The sample contains approximately 440,000 clones, 90% of which appear only once. Everyone who took part was roughly 18 to 89 years old, and they came from about 25 US areas. What the recovered Cohort 3 donors had was two negative PCRs, clearance, or symptom resolution. The ends were cut back, 4 bases at V and 2 bases at J, with 11 bases in the middle. There are 14 residues in the CDR3. Per germline, CDR1 LGHDT and CDR2 YNNKEL (reference sequence). The chain links TRBV3-1 (or the pseudogene TRBV3-2) to TRBJ1-2; D may be TRBD1 (5 bases). The receptor was derived from a man aged 18 to 30 who had recovered from COVID-19. Material: PBMCs or T cells enriched from blood (not recorded which). In nucleotides, the CDR3 is TGTGCCAGCAGCCCTACGACAGACAACTATGGCTACACCTTC. This encodes CASSPTTDNYGYTF.